Shown below are 20 T cell receptor beta chains from a single sample sequenced in a study of cytomegalovirus exposure and HLA in healthy donors. PCR primers comprised 60 Vbeta and 13 Jbeta primers. Assay: immunoSEQ multiplex PCR; the TCRdb copy retains only in-frame clones and omits some. The sample includes around 200,000 clones, over 80% of them seen just once. The source material was PBMCs. The receptors shown here come from a middle-aged man in good health and CMV-seronegative.

This clone was seen more than once but under ten times. The chain employs TRBV5-4 and TRBJ2-2; 10 positions match TRBD2. CDR1 SGHNT and CDR2 YYREEE come from the germline V gene (reference sequence). The CDR3 totals 18 residues. V shed 1 base and J 6 bases; nucleotides not matched to a gene: 12. In nucleotides, the CDR3 is TGTGCCAGCAGCTTGTATGCACTAGCGGGGATGACCGCCGGGGAGCTGTTTTTT. Translating it yields CASSLYALAGMTAGELFF.

This rearrangement joins TRBV19 to TRBJ2-5; 10 bases align to TRBD2. Trimming removed 8 bases from V and 5 bases from J; junction bases left unmatched: 11. The CDR3 extends over 15 amino acids. Looked up from germline, CDR1 is LNHDA and CDR2 is SQIVND (reference sequence). The CDR3 here is CASAAPLAGQETQYF. The CDR3 DNA reads as TGTGCCAGTGCCGCGCCACTAGCGGGGCAGGAGACCCAGTACTTC.

The gene calls are TRBV7-2 and TRBJ1-2, with D unresolved. The germline V and J ends were trimmed by 2 bases and 0 bases, with 13 bases remaining between them. This CDR3 comprises 16 residues. CDR1 is SGHTA and CDR2 is FQGNSA in the germline V gene. The CDR3 protein is CASSLFSAGANYGYTF. Written as DNA, the CDR3 is TGTGCCAGCAGCTTATTCTCGGCGGGAGCTAACTATGGCTACACCTTC.

The rearrangement joins TRBV5-1 to TRBJ2-5, with a possible D match to TRBD1 (5 bases). In germline, CDR1 is SGHRS, CDR2 YFSETQ. Trimming removed 1 base at V and 1 base at J, with 11 bases between. CDR3 size: 15 residues. CDR3 residues: CASSLTGQSQETQYF. CDR3 nucleotide sequence: TGCGCCAGCAGCTTGACAGGACAAAGCCAAGAGACCCAGTACTTC. Supplemented by reference TRBV5-1 and TRBJ2-5, the full variable domain reads KAGVTQTPRYLIKTRGQQVTLSCSPISGHRSVSWYQQTPGQGLQFLFEYFSETQRNKGNFPGRFSGRQFSNSRSEMNVSTLELGDSALYLCASSLTGQSQETQYFGPGTRLLVL.

This clone was recorded once. The chain employs TRBV9 and TRBJ1-1, with D possibly TRBD1 on 6 matching bases. The CDR3 is made up of 15 amino acids. Germline V gives CDR1 SGDLS, CDR2 YYNGEE. The V end lost 3 bases, the J end lost 0 bases, and 12 bases lay between the germline ends. The CDR3 loop is CASSAEGGMNTEAFF. CDR3 nucleotide sequence: TGTGCCAGCAGCGCCGAGGGGGGGATGAACACTGAAGCTTTCTTT.

The genes are TRBV20-1 and TRBJ2-7, with D hard to call. Germline V gene data show CDR1 as DFQATT and CDR2 as SNEGSKA (reference sequence). The CDR3 length is 10 residues. The V end was cut by 3 bases, the J end by 3 bases, with 3 bases between. The CDR3: CSASYYEQYF. The CDR3 coding sequence is TGCAGTGCTAGTTACTACGAGCAGTACTTC.

This clone was picked up a small number of times. V gene TRBV6-1 combines with J gene TRBJ1-5; maybe TRBD1 (5 bases). The CDR3 runs 13 residues. The germline V gene encodes CDR1 MNHNS and CDR2 SASEGT. Trimming took 4 bases from V and 7 from J, leaving 11 bases between them. The CDR3 loop reads CASSGYGGQPQHF. In DNA form, the CDR3 reads TGTGCCAGCAGTGGGTACGGGGGGCAGCCCCAGCATTTT.

This clone was seen more than once but under ten times. The rearrangement links TRBV5-1 to TRBJ1-1; the D gene is possibly TRBD1 (5 bases). V lost 0 bases and J 2 bases, leaving 11 bases between the germline ends. This CDR3 region has 15 residues. Germline V lookup: CDR1 SGHRS, CDR2 YFSETQ. CDR3 coding DNA: TGCGCCAGCAGCTTGGCAGGGAAACTAAACACTGAAGCTTTCTTT. The encoded protein is CASSLAGKLNTEAFF.

J is TRBJ2-3 and V is TRBV4-3, with 12 bases lining up with TRBD2. The junction had 5 bases not matched to a gene; V was cut back by 4 bases and J by 0 bases. CDR3 length: 17 amino acids. CDR1 and CDR2 from the germline V gene are LGHNA and YSLEER. The CDR3 here is CASSLWTSGISTDTQYF. Here the CDR3 DNA reads TGCGCCAGCAGCCTGTGGACTAGCGGGATCAGCACAGATACGCAGTATTTT.

V is TRBV18 and J is TRBJ2-5; no reliable D call. Germline loops: CDR1 KGHSH, CDR2 LQKENI. The length of the CDR3 is 14 residues. V shed 1 base and J shed 0 bases, with 6 bases lying between them. The CDR3 nucleotides read TGTGCCAGCTCACCACGCAGGTACCAAGAGACCCAGTACTTC. It codes for CASSPRRYQETQYF. Full variable domain (remainder filled in from reference TRBV18 and TRBJ2-5): NAGVMQNPRHLVRRRGQEARLRCSPMKGHSHVYWYRQLPEEGLKFMVYLQKENIIDESGMPKERFSAEFPKEGPSILRIQQVVRGDSAAYFCASSPRRYQETQYFGPGTRLLVL.

As to this clone: One junction end disagrees with the germline gene, perhaps due to a read error. This chain uses TRBV7-9 with TRBJ2-5; 11 bases map to TRBD1. The CDR3 extends over 15 amino acids. In germline, CDR1 is SEHNR, CDR2 FQNEAQ (reference sequence). Here the CDR3 DNA reads TGTTCCAGCAGATCCGGTAGGACAGGGGGCGAGACCCAGTACTTC. This encodes CSSRSGRTGGETQYF.

The rearrangement links TRBV9 to TRBJ2-3; a possible D gene is TRBD2 (6 bases). V gave up 5 bases and J gave up 6 bases, with 13 bases separating them. The CDR3 contains 13 residues. Germline loops: CDR1 SGDLS, CDR2 YYNGEE. CDR3 DNA sequence: TGTGCCAGCAGGGGCGGGAAAGTGGATACGCAGTATTTT. It encodes CASRGGKVDTQYF.

This clone has only one observation. This sequence joins TRBV7-8 and TRBJ2-7, with 12 bases identical to TRBD2. Germline trimming cut 7 bases from V and 6 bases from J; bases unmatched to any gene: 10. This CDR3 has 15 residues. Germline V gives CDR1 SGHVS, CDR2 FQNEAQ. CDR3 in DNA: TGTGCCAGCATCCCCTGGACTAGCGGGGAGCGCGAGCAGTACTTC. Protein product: CASIPWTSGEREQYF. Full variable domain (remainder filled in from reference TRBV7-8 and TRBJ2-7): GAGVSQSPRYKVAKRGQDVALRCDPISGHVSLFWYQQALGQGPEFLTYFQNEAQLDKSGLPSDRFFAERPEGSVSTLKIQRTQQEDSAVYLCASIPWTSGEREQYFGPGTRLTVT.

The chain uses TRBV19 and TRBJ1-2; 7 nucleotides align to TRBD1. The CDR3 runs 16 residues. Trimming cost V 5 bases and J 5 bases; bases outside gene matches: 14. The germline V gene has CDR1 LNHDA and CDR2 SQIVND (reference sequence). CDR3 nucleotide sequence: TGTGCCAGTAGTTCAGCCGGGACAGCGACCGTTTATGGCTACACCTTC. Protein product: CASSSAGTATVYGYTF.

This clone has more than one count but fewer than ten. The J gene is TRBJ2-7, the V gene TRBV10-3, with D possibly being TRBD1 (6 bases). The CDR3 loop spans 13 amino acids. V lost 10 bases and J lost 3, with 16 bases in between. Germline CDR1 reads ENHRY; CDR2 reads SYGVKD. Written as DNA, the CDR3 is TGTGCCACGAGGACAGCCGGGTTCTACGAGCAGTACTTC. Its translation: CATRTAGFYEQYF.

The chain combines TRBV28 with TRBJ1-3; tentatively, D is TRBD1 (6 bases). Trimming cost V 5 bases and J 0 bases, with 11 bases left between them. CDR3 length: 15 residues. Germline V gene sequence: CDR1 MDHEN, CDR2 SYDVKM. The CDR3 spells CASSPGDYSGNTIYF. The CDR3 DNA reads TGTGCCAGCAGTCCAGGGGATTACTCTGGAAACACCATATATTTT.

CDR3 DNA: TGTGCCTGGGTTACAGGGGGGGGTACTGAAGCTTTCTTT. It is translated as CAWVTGGGTEAFF. This sequence joins TRBV30 and TRBJ1-1; 8 nucleotides agree with TRBD1. The CDR3 loop spans 13 amino acids. Losses at the gene ends were 5 bases for V and 5 bases for J; bases not matched to a gene: 7. CDR1 GTSNPN and CDR2 SVGIG come from the germline V gene (reference sequence). Looking up the rest from reference TRBV30 and TRBJ1-1 gives the full variable domain: SQTIHQWPATLVQPVGSPLSLECTVEGTSNPNLYWYRQAAGRGLQLLFYSVGIGQISSEVPQNLSASRPQDRQFILSSKKLLLSDSGFYLCAWVTGGGTEAFFGQGTRLTVV.

This clone was observed a few times. J is TRBJ1-3 and V is TRBV7-6; D gene uncertain. There are 15 residues in the CDR3. The germline V gene has CDR1 SGHVS and CDR2 FNYEAQ. Trimming took off 1 base at V and 0 bases at J, with 7 bases between the two ends. The CDR3 DNA reads as TGTGCCAGCAGCTTAGGCGGGGTCTCTGGAAACACCATATATTTT. The encoded protein is CASSLGGVSGNTIYF.

This chain uses TRBV7-8 with TRBJ2-1; TRBD1 matches 10 bases. The CDR3 contains 15 residues. Trimming removed 1 base from V and 8 bases from J; junction bases left unmatched: 5. Germline V gene data show CDR1 as SGHVS and CDR2 as FQNEAQ. CDR3 nucleotide sequence: TGTGCCAGCAGCTTAGAGCGGACAGGGGGGCATGAGCAGTTCTTC. Translated, it gives CASSLERTGGHEQFF.

This chain connects TRBV11-2 to TRBJ1-2, with a weak D call TRBD1 (5 bases). Germline V lookup: CDR1 SGHAT, CDR2 FQNNGV. V was pared by 5 bases and J by 6 bases, with 13 bases between. CDR3 size: 13 residues. Written as DNA, the CDR3 is TGTGCCAGCAGCCTATCAAAGACAGATGGCTACACCTTC. It codes for CASSLSKTDGYTF. Looking up the rest from reference TRBV11-2 and TRBJ1-2 gives the full variable domain: EAGVAQSPRYKIIEKRQSVAFWCNPISGHATLYWYQQILGQGPKLLIQFQNNGVVDDSQLPKDRFSAERLKGVDSTLKIQPAKLEDSAVYLCASSLSKTDGYTFGSGTRLTVV.